This T cell receptor (beta chain) was sequenced in a study of T-cell memory formation after mild COVID-19. Trimming removed 7 bases from V and 1 base from J, with 10 bases in between. The CDR3 is made up of 13 amino acids. TCRdb passed the 5' RACE reads through MiXCR, listing each CDR3 protein once. This table holds hundreds of thousands of distinct CDR3 sequences, roughly 17% found once. The chain recombines TRBV12-3 or TRBV12-4 with TRBJ2-5; a possible D gene is TRBD1 (5 bases). Sequenced: PBMCs or a T cell subset sorted from them (not recorded which). The sequence was obtained from a young man who had mild COVID-19 (a few samples of this study predate the infection). Cell type and time point are not known. The CDR3 reads CASKKDSQETQYF. DNA of the CDR3: TGTGCCAGCAAAAAAGACAGCCAAGAGACCCAGTACTTC.